This T cell receptor beta chain was documented in a study of breast tumors, draining lymph nodes, adjacent tissues. General study results and limits: That most tumor T cells come from lymph nodes remained unproven.

Of note for this clonotype: Its antigen remains unidentified. This may be a read error: a much more frequent sequence differs by one nucleotide.

Samples came from axillary lymph nodes draining the breast cancer. TCRdb analysed the multiplex PCR reads with MiXCR anew, one entry per CDR3 protein. The data show around 250,000 distinct CDR3 sequences, approximately 36% seen once. The CDR3 spans 17 residues. Germline V gene lookup returns CDR1 SGHAT and CDR2 FQNNGV. Sequencing was performed on axillary lymph node tissue. This sequence originates from a female donor with breast cancer. Some clones in this sample may be carry-over from other donors' samples. This chain joins TRBV11-2 and TRBJ1-3, with 9 bases fitting TRBD1. The CDR3 coding sequence is TGTGCCAACAGCATGGACAGGGGTCCCTCTTCTGGAAACACCATATATTTT. As protein: CANSMDRGPSSGNTIYF.